The source of this T cell receptor beta chain is a study of cytomegalovirus exposure and HLA in healthy donors. Study conclusions and caveats: Certain sequence variants were highly shared and formed a cluster, and this cluster was likely a sequencing artifact.

In the PCR, 60 Vbeta and 13 Jbeta primers were used. Only in-frame clones appear in the TCRdb table, and some are missing; sequencing was by immunoSEQ multiplex PCR. The table lists approximately 200,000 clones, roughly 85% of them singletons. CDR1 and CDR2 from the germline V gene are MNHNS and SASEGT. Trimming removed 6 bases from V and 0 bases from J, with 11 bases in between. The CDR3 has 14 amino acids. Points on this clone: The antigen is not known.

The specimen was PBMCs. V and J are TRBV6-1 and TRBJ2-5; D might be TRBD1 (6 bases). The TCR sequence derives from a woman between 25 and 40 years old in good health and CMV-seropositive. CDR3 sequence: CASRDRRDQETQYF. The CDR3 region has the DNA TGTGCCAGCAGGGACAGAAGGGACCAAGAGACCCAGTACTTC.